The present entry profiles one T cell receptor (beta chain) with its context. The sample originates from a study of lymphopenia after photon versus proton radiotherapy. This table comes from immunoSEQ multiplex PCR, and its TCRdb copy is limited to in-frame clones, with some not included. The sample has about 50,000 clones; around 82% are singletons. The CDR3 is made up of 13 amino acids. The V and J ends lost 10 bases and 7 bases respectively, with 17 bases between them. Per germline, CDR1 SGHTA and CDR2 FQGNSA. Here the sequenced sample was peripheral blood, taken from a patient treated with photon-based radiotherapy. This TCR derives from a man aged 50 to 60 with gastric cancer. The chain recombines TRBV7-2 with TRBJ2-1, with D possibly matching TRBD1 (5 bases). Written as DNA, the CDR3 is TGTGCCACCAAGTCCCCCAGGGTGAATGAGCAGTTCTTC. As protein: CATKSPRVNEQFF.